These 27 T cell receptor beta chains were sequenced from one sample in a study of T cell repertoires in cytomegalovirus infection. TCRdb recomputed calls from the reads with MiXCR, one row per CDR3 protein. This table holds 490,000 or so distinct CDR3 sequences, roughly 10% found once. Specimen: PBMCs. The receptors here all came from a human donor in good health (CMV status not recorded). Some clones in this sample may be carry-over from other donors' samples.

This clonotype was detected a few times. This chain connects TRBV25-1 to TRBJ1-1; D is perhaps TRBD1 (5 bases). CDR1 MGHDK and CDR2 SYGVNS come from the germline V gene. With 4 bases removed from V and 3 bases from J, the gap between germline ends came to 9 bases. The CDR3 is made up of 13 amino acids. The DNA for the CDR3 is TGTGCCAGCAGTGGGGGACGGCACACTGAAGCTTTCTTT. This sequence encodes CASSGGRHTEAFF.

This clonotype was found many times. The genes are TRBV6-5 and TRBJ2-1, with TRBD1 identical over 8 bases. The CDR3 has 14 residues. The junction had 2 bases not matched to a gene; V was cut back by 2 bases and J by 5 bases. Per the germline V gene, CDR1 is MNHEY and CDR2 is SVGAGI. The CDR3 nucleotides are TGTGCCAGCAGTTACGGGACAGGTAACAATGAGCAGTTCTTC. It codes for CASSYGTGNNEQFF.

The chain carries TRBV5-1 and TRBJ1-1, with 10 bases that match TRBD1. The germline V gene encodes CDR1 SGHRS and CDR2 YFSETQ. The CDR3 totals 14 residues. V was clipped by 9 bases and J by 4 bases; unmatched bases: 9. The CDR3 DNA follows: TGCGCCACGGAGCCGGGACAGGGGAGCACTGAAGCTTTCTTT. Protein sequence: CATEPGQGSTEAFF.

Here the CDR3 DNA reads TGTGCCACCAGCAGAGTGATGAACACTGAAGCTTTCTTT. It is translated as CATSRVMNTEAFF. This rearrangement joins TRBV15 to TRBJ1-1; no firm D call. This CDR3 comprises 13 residues. Trimming took 1 base from V and 0 from J, leaving 3 bases between them. Looked up from germline, CDR1 is LNHNV and CDR2 is YYDKDF (reference sequence).

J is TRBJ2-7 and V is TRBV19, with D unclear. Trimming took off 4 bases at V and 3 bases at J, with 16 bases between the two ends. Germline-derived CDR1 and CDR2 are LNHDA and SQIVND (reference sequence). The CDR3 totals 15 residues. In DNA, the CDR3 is TGTGCCAGTAGTAGCACGACGGGTGGTAACTACGAGCAGTACTTC. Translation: CASSSTTGGNYEQYF.

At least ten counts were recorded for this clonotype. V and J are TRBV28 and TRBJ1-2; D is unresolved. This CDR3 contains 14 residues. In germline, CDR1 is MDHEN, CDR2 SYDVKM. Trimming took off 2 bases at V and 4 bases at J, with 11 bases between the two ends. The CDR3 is CASSLLQEFYGYTF. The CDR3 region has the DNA TGTGCCAGCAGTTTACTCCAGGAGTTCTATGGCTACACCTTC.

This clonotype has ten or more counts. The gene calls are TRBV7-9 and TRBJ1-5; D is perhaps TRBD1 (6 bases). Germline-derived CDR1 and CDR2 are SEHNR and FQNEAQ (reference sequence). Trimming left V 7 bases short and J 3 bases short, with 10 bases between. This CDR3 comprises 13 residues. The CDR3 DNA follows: TGTGCCAGCACCTCGGGGGCCAATCAGCCCCAGCATTTT. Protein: CASTSGANQPQHF.

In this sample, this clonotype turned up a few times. Here the CDR3 DNA reads TGTGCCAGCAACGAAGGACCGTCCAGCTCCTATAATTCACCCCTCCACTTT. This gives the protein CASNEGPSSSYNSPLHF. The chain joins TRBV6-1 to TRBJ1-6; D uncertain. The CDR3 has 17 residues. V gave up 7 bases and J gave up 0 bases, with 16 bases separating them. Germline V gene lookup returns CDR1 MNHNS and CDR2 SASEGT.

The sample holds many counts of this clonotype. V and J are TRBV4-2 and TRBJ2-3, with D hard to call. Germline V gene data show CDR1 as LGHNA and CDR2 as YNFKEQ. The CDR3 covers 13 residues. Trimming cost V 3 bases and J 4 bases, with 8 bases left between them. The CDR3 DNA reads TGTGCCAGCAGCCAGAGTGGATCAGATACGCAGTATTTT. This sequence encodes CASSQSGSDTQYF.

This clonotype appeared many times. The CDR3: CASSVDGVANTEAFF. In DNA, the CDR3 is TGCGCCAGCAGCGTGGACGGGGTAGCTAACACTGAAGCTTTCTTT. The chain combines TRBV5-1 with TRBJ1-1; no reliable D call. Germline loops: CDR1 SGHRS, CDR2 YFSETQ. The length of the CDR3 is 15 residues. Trimming took off 4 bases at V and 2 bases at J, with 15 bases between the two ends.

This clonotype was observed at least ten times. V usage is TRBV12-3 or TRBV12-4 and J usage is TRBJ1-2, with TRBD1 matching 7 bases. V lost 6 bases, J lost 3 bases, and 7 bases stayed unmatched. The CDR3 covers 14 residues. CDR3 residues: CASRKTGTDYGYTF. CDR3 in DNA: TGTGCCAGCAGAAAAACCGGGACAGACTATGGCTACACCTTC.

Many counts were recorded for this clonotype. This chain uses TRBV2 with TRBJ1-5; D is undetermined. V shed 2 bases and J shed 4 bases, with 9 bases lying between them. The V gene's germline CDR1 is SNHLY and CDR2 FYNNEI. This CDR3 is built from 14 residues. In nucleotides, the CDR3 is TGTGCCAGCAGTGAAATTGGGGTTAATCAGCCCCAGCATTTT. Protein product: CASSEIGVNQPQHF. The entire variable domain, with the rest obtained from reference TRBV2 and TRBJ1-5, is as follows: EPEVTQTPSHQVTQMGQEVILRCVPISNHLYFYWYRQILGQKVEFLVSFYNNEISEKSEIFDDQFSVERPDGSNFTLKIRSTKLEDSAMYFCASSEIGVNQPQHFGDGTRLSIL.

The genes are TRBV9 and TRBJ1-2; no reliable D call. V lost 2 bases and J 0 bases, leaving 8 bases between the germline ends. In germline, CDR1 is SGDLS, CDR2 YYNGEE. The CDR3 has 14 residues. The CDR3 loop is CASSVSNTNYGYTF. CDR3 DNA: TGTGCCAGCAGCGTCAGTAATACTAACTATGGCTACACCTTC.

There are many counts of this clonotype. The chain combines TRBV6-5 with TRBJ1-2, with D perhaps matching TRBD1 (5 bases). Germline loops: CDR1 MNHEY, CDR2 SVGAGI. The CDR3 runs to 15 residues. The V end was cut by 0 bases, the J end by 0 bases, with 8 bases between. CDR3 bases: TGTGCCAGCAGTTACTCTGGGGGGTCTAACTATGGCTACACCTTC. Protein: CASSYSGGSNYGYTF.

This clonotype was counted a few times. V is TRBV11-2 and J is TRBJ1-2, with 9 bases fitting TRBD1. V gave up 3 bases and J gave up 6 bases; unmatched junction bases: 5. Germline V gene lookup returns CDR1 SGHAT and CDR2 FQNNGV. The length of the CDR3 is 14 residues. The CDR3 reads CASSFGTGKDGYTF. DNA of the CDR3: TGTGCCAGCAGCTTCGGGACAGGGAAGGATGGCTACACCTTC.

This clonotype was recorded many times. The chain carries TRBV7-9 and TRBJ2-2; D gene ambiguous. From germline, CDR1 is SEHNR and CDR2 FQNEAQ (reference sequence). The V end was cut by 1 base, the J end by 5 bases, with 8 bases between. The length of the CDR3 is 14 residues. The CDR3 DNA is TGTGCCAGCAGCTTAGAAGTCGAAACCGGGGAGCTGTTTTTT. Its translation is CASSLEVETGELFF.

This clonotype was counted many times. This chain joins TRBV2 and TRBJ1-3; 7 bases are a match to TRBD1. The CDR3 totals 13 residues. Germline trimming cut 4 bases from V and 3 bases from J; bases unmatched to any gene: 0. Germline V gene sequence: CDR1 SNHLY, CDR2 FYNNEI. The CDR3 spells CASSGTGGNTIYF. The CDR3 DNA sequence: TGTGCCAGCAGTGGGACAGGTGGAAACACCATATATTTT. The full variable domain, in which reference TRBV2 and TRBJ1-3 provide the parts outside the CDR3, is EPEVTQTPSHQVTQMGQEVILRCVPISNHLYFYWYRQILGQKVEFLVSFYNNEISEKSEIFDDQFSVERPDGSNFTLKIRSTKLEDSAMYFCASSGTGGNTIYFGEGSWLTVV.

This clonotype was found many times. The CDR3 loop is CASNSRTSLYEQYF. The DNA of the CDR3 is TGTGCCAGCAACTCGAGGACAAGCCTCTACGAGCAGTACTTC. V and J are TRBV28 and TRBJ2-7, with D possibly being TRBD1 (5 bases). V lost 7 bases, J lost 3 bases, and 16 bases lay in between. The length of the CDR3 is 14 residues. Per the germline V gene, CDR1 is MDHEN and CDR2 is SYDVKM.

CDR3 protein: CSARGGEGETQYF. The CDR3 DNA sequence: TGCAGTGCTAGAGGAGGGGAGGGAGAGACCCAGTACTTC. V and J are TRBV20-1 and TRBJ2-5, with TRBD2 identical over 7 bases. Per germline, CDR1 DFQATT and CDR2 SNEGSKA (reference sequence). This CDR3 is built from 13 residues. The V and J ends lost 1 base and 4 bases, in that order; junction bases with no gene match: 3.

In DNA, the CDR3 is TGTGCCAGCAGCATACAGGGGTTCGTAGCTTTCTTT. This codes for CASSIQGFVAFF. The chain couples TRBV11-2 to TRBJ1-1; 7 bases match TRBD1. This CDR3 comprises 12 residues. The germline CDR1 and CDR2 sequences are SGHAT and FQNNGV. Losses at the gene ends were 5 bases for V and 10 bases for J; bases not matched to a gene: 7.

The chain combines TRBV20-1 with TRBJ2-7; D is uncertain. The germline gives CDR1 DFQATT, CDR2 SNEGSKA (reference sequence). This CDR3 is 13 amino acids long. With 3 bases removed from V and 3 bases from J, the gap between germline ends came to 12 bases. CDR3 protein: CSARDLGNYEQYF. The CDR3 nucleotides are TGCAGTGCTAGGGATCTAGGGAACTACGAGCAGTACTTC.

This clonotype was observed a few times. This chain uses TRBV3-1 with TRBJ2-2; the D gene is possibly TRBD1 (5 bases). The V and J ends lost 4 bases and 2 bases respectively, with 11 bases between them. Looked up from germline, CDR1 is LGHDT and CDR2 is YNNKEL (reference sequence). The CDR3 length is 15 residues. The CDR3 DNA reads TGTGCCAGCAGCCCTCCGCGGACAAACACCGGGGAGCTGTTTTTT. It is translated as CASSPPRTNTGELFF. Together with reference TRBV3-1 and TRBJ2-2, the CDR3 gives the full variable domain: DTAVSQTPKYLVTQMGNDKSIKCEQNLGHDTMYWYKQDSKKFLKIMFSYNNKELIINETVPNRFSPKSPDKAHLNLHINSLELGDSAVYFCASSPPRTNTGELFFGEGSRLTVL.

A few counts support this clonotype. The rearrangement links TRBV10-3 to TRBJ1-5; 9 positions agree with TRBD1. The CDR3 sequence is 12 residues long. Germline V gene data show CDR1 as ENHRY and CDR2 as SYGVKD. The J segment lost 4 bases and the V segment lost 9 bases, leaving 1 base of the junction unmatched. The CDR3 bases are TGTGCCATTGGACAGGGGAATCAGCCCCAGCATTTT. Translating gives CAIGQGNQPQHF.

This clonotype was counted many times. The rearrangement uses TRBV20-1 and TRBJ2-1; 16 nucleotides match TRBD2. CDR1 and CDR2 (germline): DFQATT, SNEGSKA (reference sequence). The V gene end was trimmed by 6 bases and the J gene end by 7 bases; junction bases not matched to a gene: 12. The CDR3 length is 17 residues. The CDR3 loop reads CSAQGLAGGQYLNEQFF. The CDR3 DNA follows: TGCAGTGCACAGGGACTAGCGGGGGGGCAGTATCTGAATGAGCAGTTCTTC.

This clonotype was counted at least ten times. CDR3 sequence (DNA): TGCGCCAGCAGCCAGACCTTGGGACAGACTTATCAGCCCCAGCATTTT. Its translation: CASSQTLGQTYQPQHF. The chain links TRBV4-1 to TRBJ1-5, with 7 bases lining up with TRBD1. The V gene end was trimmed by 3 bases and the J gene end by 5 bases; junction bases not matched to a gene: 10. There are 16 residues in the CDR3. Germline loops: CDR1 MGHRA, CDR2 YSYEKL.

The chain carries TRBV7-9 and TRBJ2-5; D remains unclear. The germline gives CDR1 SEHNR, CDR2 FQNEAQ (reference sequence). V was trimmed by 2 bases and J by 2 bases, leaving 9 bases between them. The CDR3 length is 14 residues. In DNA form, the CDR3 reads TGTGCCAGCAGCTTAAAAGGAAGACAAGAGACCCAGTACTTC. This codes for CASSLKGRQETQYF.

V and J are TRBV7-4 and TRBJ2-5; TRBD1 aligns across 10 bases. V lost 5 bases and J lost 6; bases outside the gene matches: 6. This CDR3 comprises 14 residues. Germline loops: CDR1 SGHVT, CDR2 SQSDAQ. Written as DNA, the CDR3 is TGTGCCAGCAGCCCGGGACAGGGGAAGCAGACCCAGTACTTC. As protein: CASSPGQGKQTQYF.